The rows below give T cell receptor beta chains drawn from one sample of a study of shared clonotypes between healthy human individuals. Profiled with immunoSEQ multiplex PCR; TCRdb holds only in-frame clones, not every one. The sample has about 2.1 million clones, just under 95% seen once. The sample was naive CD8+ T cells from PBMCs. The receptors were gathered from a young man in good health. Some clones in this sample may be carry-over from other donors' samples. Each CDR3 is given with its conserved first and last residue. A D gene is named only where the DNA matches it firmly. Where a row states a size, it is once, few, many or the class of an expanded clone; other rows omit it.

>TRBV5-8|.|.|TRBJ2-7
CASSRNRDTAPYEQYF
TGTGCCAGCAGCCGTAACCGGGACACTGCCCCCTACGAGCAGTACTTC
>TRBV28|TRBD2|.|TRBJ2-1
CASSLSGGSSYNEQFF
TGTGCCAGCAGTTTATCAGGCGGGAGCTCCTACAATGAGCAGTTCTTC
>TRBV28|TRBD2|once|TRBJ2-5
CASSFSGMGETQYF
TGTGCCAGCAGTTTTAGCGGGATGGGGGAGACCCAGTACTTC
>TRBV28|.|.|TRBJ2-5
CASSLPYEETQYF
TGTGCCAGCAGTTTACCCTATGAAGAGACCCAGTACTTC
>TRBV19|.|few|TRBJ1-1
CASSQGGTLNTEAFF
TGTGCCAGTAGTCAGGGCGGGACCTTGAACACTGAAGCTTTCTTT
>TRBV7-6|.|.|TRBJ2-3
CASSLEAGSGDTQYF
TGTGCCAGCAGCTTAGAGGCGGGATCTGGGGATACGCAGTATTTT
>TRBV7-8|.|.|TRBJ2-1
CASSLQRTYNEQFF
TGTGCCAGCAGCTTACAACGGACCTACAATGAGCAGTTCTTC
>TRBV6-1|.|.|TRBJ2-7
CASSEVLRWEQYF
TGTGCCAGCAGTGAAGTCTTGCGGTGGGAGCAGTACTTC
>TRBV15|.|.|TRBJ2-7
CATSSSRGPSYEQYF
TGTGCCACCAGCAGCAGTCGGGGCCCGTCCTACGAGCAGTACTTC
>TRBV10-3|.|once|TRBJ2-5
CAIAGGAQETQYF
TGTGCCATAGCTGGCGGGGCCCAAGAGACCCAGTACTTC
>TRBV7-9|.|.|TRBJ1-4
CASSSPGGEEKLFF
TGTGCCAGCAGCTCCCCTGGGGGAGAGGAAAAACTGTTTTTT
>TRBV10-3|TRBD2|once|TRBJ2-7
CAITEREGGEQYF
TGTGCCATCACCGAACGGGAGGGTGGGGAGCAGTACTTC
>TRBV27|.|.|TRBJ2-7
CASSLFGGDGGYEQYF
TGTGCCAGCAGTCTATTTGGAGGGGACGGAGGTTACGAGCAGTACTTC
>TRBV6-5|.|.|TRBJ2-7
CASSSGSLYEQYF
TGTGCCAGCAGTTCGGGGTCCCTATACGAGCAGTACTTC
>TRBV27|TRBD2|.|TRBJ2-7
CASSDFFAGVDEQYF
TGTGCCAGCAGTGACTTTTTCGCGGGAGTGGACGAGCAGTACTTC
>TRBV30|.|.|TRBJ2-3
CAWSVSLAPPTDTQYF
TGTGCCTGGAGTGTCTCCCTAGCCCCCCCCACAGATACGCAGTATTTT
>TRBV5-1|.|.|TRBJ2-7
CASSLSEGPYEQYF
TGCGCCAGCAGCTTGTCCGAGGGCCCCTACGAGCAGTACTTC
>TRBV29-1|TRBD2|.|TRBJ2-5
CSAPGREEETQYF
TGCAGCGCCCCCGGGAGGGAAGAAGAGACCCAGTACTTC
>TRBV28|.|.|TRBJ2-7
CASSLRGQVYEQYF
TGTGCCAGCAGTTTGAGAGGTCAGGTCTACGAGCAGTACTTC
>TRBV19|.|few|TRBJ1-1
CASSIDRAEAFF
TGTGCCAGTAGTATAGATAGGGCTGAAGCTTTCTTT
>TRBV9|.|.|TRBJ1-4
CASSVASGLSNEKLFF
TGTGCCAGCAGCGTAGCTTCGGGGCTATCAAATGAAAAACTGTTTTTT
>TRBV13|.|.|TRBJ1-2
CASSLGGTNYGYTF
TGTGCCAGCAGCTTGGGGGGGACTAACTATGGCTACACCTTC
>TRBV9|.|.|TRBJ2-3
CASSVGGGAQYF
TGTGCCAGCAGCGTAGGAGGAGGGGCGCAGTATTTT
>TRBV6-6|.|.|TRBJ2-7
CASSPHRYEQYF
TGTGCCAGCAGCCCTCATAGGTACGAGCAGTACTTC
>TRBV25-1|TRBD2|.|TRBJ2-1
CASSLRLADNEQFF
TGTGCCAGCAGTCTCCGACTAGCGGACAATGAGCAGTTCTTC
>TRBV6-6|TRBD2|.|TRBJ2-1
CASSPSGLAGFNEQFF
TGTGCCAGCAGCCCCAGCGGACTAGCGGGATTCAATGAGCAGTTCTTC
>TRBV7-9|.|.|TRBJ2-7
CASSLDGRPSYEQYF
TGTGCCAGCAGCTTAGATGGCAGACCCTCCTACGAGCAGTACTTC